The 15 T cell receptor beta chains reported below all come from one sample, sequenced in a study of T cell changes during pregnancy in multiple sclerosis. TCRdb keeps only in-frame clones here, not all; method: immunoSEQ multiplex PCR. The sample yields about 34,000 clones, about 87% seen once. The sample in question was CD8+ T cells from peripheral blood mononuclear cells, obtained in the third trimester of pregnancy. These receptors were taken from a female donor with multiple sclerosis, enrolled in a pregnancy study.

The chain has TRBV6-5 and TRBJ1-2, with a possible D match to TRBD1 (6 bases). Trimming took off 2 bases at V and 4 bases at J, with 11 bases between the two ends. CDR1 MNHEY and CDR2 SVGAGI come from the germline V gene. This CDR3 spans 14 amino acids. The CDR3 DNA follows: TGTGCCAGCAGTTACGGGGACAAGTCCTATGGCTACACCTTC. Translating gives CASSYGDKSYGYTF.

The chain couples TRBV6-5 to TRBJ2-5, with TRBD2 matching over 8 bases. V was clipped by 2 bases and J by 5 bases; unmatched bases: 7. The CDR3 is made up of 15 amino acids. CDR1 MNHEY and CDR2 SVGAGI come from the germline V gene. The CDR3: CASSYGGGNVETQYF. CDR3 nucleotides: TGTGCCAGCAGTTACGGCGGGGGGAACGTGGAGACCCAGTACTTC.

The chain is built from TRBV7-3 and TRBJ2-1; 7 positions agree with TRBD2. CDR3 length: 14 residues. V lost 5 bases to trimming and J lost 9 bases; unmatched junction nucleotides: 10. Germline CDR1 SGHTA, CDR2 FQGTGA. This CDR3 is CASSTDPPGGEQFF. In DNA form, the CDR3 reads TGTGCCAGCAGCACGGACCCACCGGGAGGTGAGCAGTTCTTC.

The rearrangement links TRBV11-2 to TRBJ2-5, with D uncertain. The CDR3 sequence is 15 residues long. Germline CDR1 reads SGHAT; CDR2 reads FQNNGV. V gave up 5 bases and J gave up 5 bases, with 18 bases separating them. CDR3 region: CASSHGSSGWETQYF. As DNA, the CDR3 is TGTGCCAGCAGCCACGGGTCCTCGGGTTGGGAGACCCAGTACTTC.

V gene TRBV7-9 combines with J gene TRBJ2-7; the match to TRBD2 covers 7 bases. CDR3 length: 12 amino acids. The germline CDR1 and CDR2 sequences are SEHNR and FQNEAQ (reference sequence). This CDR3 is CASHGGSYEQYF. As DNA, the CDR3 is TGTGCTAGCCACGGGGGGTCCTACGAGCAGTACTTC. Filled out from reference TRBV7-9 and TRBJ2-7, the complete variable domain reads DTGVSQNPRHKITKRGQNVTFRCDPISEHNRLYWYRQTLGQGPEFLTYFQNEAQLEKSRLLSDRFSAERPKGSFSTLEIQRTEQGDSAMYLCASHGGSYEQYFGPGTRLTVT.

This rearrangement joins TRBV2 to TRBJ1-1; perhaps TRBD1 as D (6 bases). V was shortened by 0 bases and J by 0 bases, with 11 bases between the two germline ends. The germline V gene has CDR1 SNHLY and CDR2 FYNNEI. There are 16 residues in the CDR3. CDR3 sequence (DNA): TGTGCCAGCAGTGAAGCGCTTGGACAGATGAACACTGAAGCTTTCTTT. Its translation: CASSEALGQMNTEAFF. The variable domain in full, with the rest retrieved from reference TRBV2 and TRBJ1-1, is EPEVTQTPSHQVTQMGQEVILRCVPISNHLYFYWYRQILGQKVEFLVSFYNNEISEKSEIFDDQFSVERPDGSNFTLKIRSTKLEDSAMYFCASSEALGQMNTEAFFGQGTRLTVV.

The rearrangement links TRBV9 to TRBJ1-4; D is perhaps TRBD1 (5 bases). Germline V gene lookup returns CDR1 SGDLS and CDR2 YYNGEE. The CDR3 has 15 amino acids. V lost 4 bases and J lost 7, with 17 bases in between. CDR3 sequence (DNA): TGTGCCAGCAGCTCCCGAGGAGGGACGGTTGAAAAACTGTTTTTT. Protein product: CASSSRGGTVEKLFF.

V usage is TRBV4-3 and J usage is TRBJ2-5; 7 nucleotides agree with TRBD2. This CDR3 spans 18 amino acids. V lost 4 bases to trimming and J lost 2 bases; unmatched junction nucleotides: 16. The germline CDR1 and CDR2 sequences are LGHNA and YSLEER. The CDR3 nucleotides read TGCGCCAGCAGCCCTCGGTGGAGCGGGGTTAAGCATCAAGAGACCCAGTACTTC. Protein sequence: CASSPRWSGVKHQETQYF.

This chain's CDR3 is CASSPPVGQGSTDTQYF. The CDR3 DNA follows: TGTGCCAGCTCACCACCGGTGGGACAGGGTAGCACAGATACGCAGTATTTT. V usage is TRBV18 and J usage is TRBJ2-3; 9 nucleotides agree with TRBD1. V lost 0 bases to trimming and J lost 0 bases; unmatched junction nucleotides: 4. Germline lookup yields CDR1 KGHSH and CDR2 LQKENI. CDR3 size: 17 residues. Combining the CDR3 with reference TRBV18 and TRBJ2-3 gives the whole variable domain NAGVMQNPRHLVRRRGQEARLRCSPMKGHSHVYWYRQLPEEGLKFMVYLQKENIIDESGMPKERFSAEFPKEGPSILRIQQVVRGDSAAYFCASSPPVGQGSTDTQYFGPGTRLTVL.

The chain is built from TRBV9 and TRBJ1-2, with 10 bases that match TRBD1. Germline CDR1 and CDR2: SGDLS and YYNGEE. With V trimmed by 0 bases and J by 6 bases, 2 bases remained unmatched. CDR3 length: 14 amino acids. CDR3 sequence reads: CASSVGGTGDGYTF. The CDR3, as DNA: TGTGCCAGCAGCGTAGGTGGGACAGGGGATGGCTACACCTTC.

This chain joins TRBV6-5 and TRBJ2-5; tentatively, D is TRBD1 (6 bases). The J call is doubtful: the DNA matches TRBJ2-7 better. The CDR3 runs 14 residues. The germline V gene has CDR1 MNHEY and CDR2 SVGAGI. In DNA form, the CDR3 reads TGTGCCAGCAGTTCCGGACAGAGCTCCTACGAGCAGTACTTC. Protein: CASSSGQSSYEQYF.

The gene calls are TRBV10-3 and TRBJ2-7, with 13 bases identical to TRBD2. Unmatched junction bases numbered 3, after V lost 4 bases and J lost 0 bases. The CDR3 runs to 16 residues. Germline V lookup: CDR1 ENHRY, CDR2 SYGVKD. DNA of the CDR3: TGTGCCATCAGTGGGGGACTAGCGGGGAGCTCCTACGAGCAGTACTTC. Translating gives CAISGGLAGSSYEQYF.

The chain employs TRBV9 and TRBJ2-2; 8 bases agree with TRBD2. With V trimmed by 5 bases and J by 3 bases, 9 bases remained unmatched. Germline V gene data show CDR1 as SGDLS and CDR2 as YYNGEE. The CDR3 is 16 residues long. As DNA, the CDR3 is TGTGCCAGCAGATCGCCGGGGGGGGCTCACACCGGGGAGCTGTTTTTT. It encodes CASRSPGGAHTGELFF.

This chain joins TRBV27 and TRBJ2-6; no reliable D call. Germline-derived CDR1 and CDR2 are MNHEY and SMNVEV (reference sequence). Trimming left V 7 bases short and J 1 base short, with 5 bases between. The CDR3 loop spans 13 amino acids. CDR3 sequence: CASTGSGANVLTF. The DNA for the CDR3 is TGTGCCAGCACCGGGTCTGGGGCCAACGTCCTGACTTTC. The full variable domain, its missing parts supplied by reference TRBV27 and TRBJ2-6, is EAQVTQNPRYLITVTGKKLTVTCSQNMNHEYMSWYRQDPGLGLRQIYYSMNVEVTDKGDVPEGYKVSRKEKRNFPLILESPSPNQTSLYFCASTGSGANVLTFGAGSRLTVL.

The V and J genes are TRBV7-6 and TRBJ2-5; 8 bases match TRBD1. Germline trimming cut 4 bases from V and 2 bases from J; bases unmatched to any gene: 0. Germline V gene sequence: CDR1 SGHVS, CDR2 FNYEAQ. The CDR3 consists of 13 residues. As DNA, the CDR3 is TGTGCCAGCAGCTACAGGGGGCAAGAGACCCAGTACTTC. Its protein product is CASSYRGQETQYF.